Listed below are T cell receptor beta chains from one sample, sequenced in a study of read filtering for tumor transcriptome and immune sequencing. TCRdb ran MiXCR on the reads and lists one entry per CDR3 protein. The table lists tens of thousands of distinct CDR3 sequences, about an eighth of them singletons. The sample comprised a population of CD138-negative cells sorted from bone marrow. The receptors were sampled from a donor aged 40 or older with multiple myeloma. CDR3s include the opening cysteine and the closing phenylalanine or tryptophan. The order of the fields is J gene, D gene, V gene, clone size, CDR3 protein, CDR3 DNA. A D gene is named only where the DNA matches it firmly. Rows give clone size only sometimes, using once, few, many, or a class for an expanded clone.

TRBJ1-1	.	TRBV12-3/TRBV12-4	many	CASSLRVDTEAFF	TGTGCCAGCAGTTTGAGGGTAGACACTGAAGCTTTCTTT
TRBJ2-1	TRBD2	TRBV9	.	CVSSPDSGSYKEQFF	TGTGTCAGCAGCCCCGATAGCGGGAGCTACAAAGAGCAGTTCTTC
TRBJ2-7	.	TRBV28	many	CASSTQTQSEQYF	TGTGCCAGCAGTACACAGACCCAGTCCGAGCAGTACTTC
TRBJ2-2	TRBD2	TRBV6-6	many	CASRPSGRGDTGELFF	TGTGCCAGCAGACCGAGCGGGAGAGGGGACACCGGGGAGCTGTTTTTT
TRBJ2-5	TRBD2	TRBV20-1	many	CSARGGTSGFGETQYF	TGCAGTGCTAGGGGCGGGACTAGCGGGTTTGGAGAGACCCAGTACTTC
TRBJ2-1	.	TRBV14	.	CASSPYAGSSYNEQFF	TGTGCCAGCAGCCCCTATGCCGGTAGCTCCTACAATGAGCAGTTCTTC
TRBJ1-5	.	TRBV7-8	many	CASSAAYSNQPQHF	TGTGCCAGCAGCGCAGCGTATAGCAATCAGCCCCAGCATTTT
TRBJ1-5	.	TRBV9	many	CASSVEPGRNQPQHF	TGTGCCAGCAGCGTAGAGCCAGGGAGGAATCAGCCCCAGCATTTT
TRBJ1-5	.	TRBV19	few	CASSIVRQASNQPQHF	TGTGCCAGTAGTATAGTTCGGCAGGCTAGCAATCAGCCCCAGCATTTT
TRBJ2-2	TRBD1	TRBV10-3	many	CAISHTGTGETGELFF	TGTGCCATCAGTCATACCGGGACAGGGGAAACCGGGGAGCTGTTTTTT
TRBJ2-6	.	TRBV29-1	many	CSVEGQGANVLTF	TGCAGCGTTGAAGGGCAGGGGGCCAACGTCCTGACTTTC
TRBJ2-7	.	TRBV10-2	many	CASSRDLDSYEQYF	TGCGCCAGCAGTAGGGACCTCGACTCCTACGAGCAGTACTTC
TRBJ2-3	TRBD1	TRBV5-1	many	CASSPGTAVDTQYF	TGCGCCAGCAGCCCGGGGACAGCAGTAGATACGCAGTATTTT
TRBJ2-7	.	TRBV20-1	many	CSAPNDLTEQYF	TGCAGTGCCCCGAACGACCTCACCGAGCAGTACTTC
TRBJ2-1	TRBD2	TRBV7-9	many	CASSFPSGSSYNEQFF	TGTGCCAGCAGCTTCCCTAGCGGGAGCTCCTACAATGAGCAGTTCTTC
TRBJ1-2	TRBD1	TRBV12-3/TRBV12-4	.	CASSLGQGVSGYTF	TGTGCCAGCAGTCTGGGACAGGGGGTCAGTGGCTACACCTTC
TRBJ2-1	.	TRBV7-9	many	CASSLVTSEDEQFF	TGTGCCAGCAGCTTAGTGACAAGCGAAGATGAGCAGTTCTTC
TRBJ2-2	.	TRBV27	many	CASSLKPLVGELFF	TGTGCCAGCAGTTTAAAACCGTTAGTCGGGGAGCTGTTTTTT
TRBJ2-3	TRBD1	TRBV29-1	many	CSVPGTGGTDTQYF	TGCAGCGTGCCCGGGACAGGGGGCACAGATACGCAGTATTTT
TRBJ1-1	TRBD1	TRBV6-2/TRBV6-3	many	CASRRTGESTEAFF	TGTGCCAGCAGGCGGACAGGGGAATCAACTGAAGCTTTCTTT